Presented here are 13 T cell receptor beta chains from one specimen sequenced in a study of beta chain features in type 1 diabetes. The antigens of these receptors remain unknown. cDNA synthesis used the whole RNA isolate, giving expressed TCRB sequences. Repertoires were generated with immunoSEQ multiplex PCR, while TCRdb's copy carries only in-frame clones and drops some. The data hold roughly 700,000 clones, with around 15% observed a single time. Overall study findings and caveats: In every one of the four CD4+ subsets, TCRB CDR3s were moderately but significantly shorter in Type 1 diabetes patients.

Source material: naive CD4+ T cells from blood. The receptors originated from a man aged 18 to 30 with type 1 diabetes.

This clone was counted a few times. The chain has TRBV13 and TRBJ1-6; D is perhaps TRBD1 (6 bases). The CDR3 contains 15 residues. Per the germline V gene, CDR1 is PRHDT and CDR2 is FYEKMQ (reference sequence). V lost 4 bases, J lost 8 bases, and 15 bases lay in between. The CDR3 is CASSSGAPQHSPLHF. The CDR3 DNA reads TGTGCCAGCAGCTCAGGGGCTCCGCAGCATTCACCCCTCCACTTT. Supplemented by reference TRBV13 and TRBJ1-6, the full variable domain reads AAGVIQSPRHLIKEKRETATLKCYPIPRHDTVYWYQQGPGQDPQFLISFYEKMQSDKGSIPDRFSAQQFSDYHSELNMSSLELGDSALYFCASSSGAPQHSPLHFGNGTRLTVT.

The chain has TRBV7-9 and TRBJ1-6; the D is unclear. The V gene's germline CDR1 is SEHNR and CDR2 FQNEAQ (reference sequence). The CDR3 runs to 14 residues. V was pared by 7 bases and J by 3 bases, with 10 bases between. The CDR3 reads CASTPRDYNSPLHF. For the CDR3, the DNA is TGTGCCAGCACCCCGAGGGACTATAATTCACCCCTCCACTTT.

This clone has just a few counts. This chain joins TRBV30 and TRBJ2-1; 11 bases line up with TRBD2. V gave up 4 bases and J gave up 2 bases; unmatched junction bases: 10. The CDR3 runs 17 residues. CDR1 is GTSNPN, CDR2 SVGIG, per germline (reference sequence). Here the CDR3 reads CAWIGLAGPTAYNEQFF. As DNA, the CDR3 is TGTGCCTGGATAGGACTAGCGGGTCCTACCGCCTACAATGAGCAGTTCTTC. The complete variable domain, with remaining parts taken from reference TRBV30 and TRBJ2-1, reads SQTIHQWPATLVQPVGSPLSLECTVEGTSNPNLYWYRQAAGRGLQLLFYSVGIGQISSEVPQNLSASRPQDRQFILSSKKLLLSDSGFYLCAWIGLAGPTAYNEQFFGPGTRLTVL.

V is TRBV27 and J is TRBJ2-7; no reliable D call. CDR3 size: 17 residues. CDR1 MNHEY and CDR2 SMNVEV come from the germline V gene (reference sequence). The V end was cut by 7 bases, the J end by 4 bases, with 26 bases between. CDR3 bases: TGTGCCAGCAATTCCCCACCCGCTGTGACGCTCCATTACGAGCAGTACTTC. Its protein is CASNSPPAVTLHYEQYF.

This clone occurred a few times. V gene TRBV15 combines with J gene TRBJ1-3; 7 bases agree with TRBD1. Trimming cost V 0 bases and J 0 bases; bases outside gene matches: 5. CDR1 LNHNV and CDR2 YYDKDF come from the germline V gene (reference sequence). The CDR3 consists of 17 residues. In DNA form, the CDR3 reads TGTGCCACCAGCAGAGATCTGGGACAGTTCTCTGGAAACACCATATATTTT. Its translation is CATSRDLGQFSGNTIYF.

The rearrangement uses TRBV29-1 and TRBJ1-1; D is uncertain. V lost 3 bases and J 8 bases, leaving 10 bases between the germline ends. CDR1 and CDR2 from the germline V gene are SQVTM and ANQGSEA. The CDR3 totals 11 residues. The CDR3 is CSVERPFEAFF. The CDR3 DNA follows: TGCAGCGTTGAGAGACCTTTCGAAGCTTTCTTT.

This clone has a handful of counts. The V gene is TRBV29-1, the J gene TRBJ1-3, with D perhaps TRBD1 (6 bases). The germline CDR1 and CDR2 sequences are SQVTM and ANQGSEA. The V end was cut by 5 bases, the J end by 1 base, with 9 bases between. CDR3 length: 13 amino acids. The CDR3: CSVRRGSGNTIYF. DNA of the CDR3: TGCAGCGTTCGGAGGGGGTCTGGAAACACCATATATTTT.

The chain joins TRBV29-1 to TRBJ1-1; D ambiguous. Per germline, CDR1 SQVTM and CDR2 ANQGSEA. The ends were cut back, 8 bases at V and 0 bases at J, with 13 bases in the middle. The CDR3 totals 13 residues. CDR3 nucleotide sequence: TGCAGCTTTATACGGGGTATGAACACTGAAGCTTTCTTT. Protein product: CSFIRGMNTEAFF. Filled out from reference TRBV29-1 and TRBJ1-1, the complete variable domain reads SAVISQKPSRDICQRGTSLTIQCQVDSQVTMMFWYRQQPGQSLTLIATANQGSEATYESGFVIDKFPISRPNLTFSTLTVSNMSPEDSSIYLCSFIRGMNTEAFFGQGTRLTVV.

J is TRBJ2-7 and V is TRBV7-3; D not resolved. Trimming removed 2 bases at V and 2 bases at J, with 16 bases between. This CDR3 has 16 amino acids. The germline V gene has CDR1 SGHTA and CDR2 FQGTGA. CDR3 DNA: TGTGCCAGCAGCTTATCTCGTGTACCCAACCCCTACGAGCAGTACTTC. This gives the protein CASSLSRVPNPYEQYF.

In its sample, this clone was seen a few times. This chain joins TRBV9 and TRBJ2-7; 7 bases fit TRBD2. Germline CDR1 reads SGDLS; CDR2 reads YYNGEE. There are 15 residues in the CDR3. V lost 0 bases to trimming and J lost 0 bases; unmatched junction nucleotides: 3. The CDR3: CASSVGSGISYEQYF. CDR3 nucleotide sequence: TGTGCCAGCAGCGTAGGAAGCGGGATCTCCTACGAGCAGTACTTC.

Only a few counts were recorded for this clone. The chain combines TRBV30 with TRBJ1-5; no definite D call. V lost 5 bases and J lost 5, with 13 bases in between. Looked up from germline, CDR1 is GTSNPN and CDR2 is SVGIG (reference sequence). This CDR3 spans 13 amino acids. The CDR3 loop is CAWAPANDQPQHF. CDR3 in DNA: TGTGCCTGGGCCCCCGCAAACGATCAGCCCCAGCATTTT.

The chain carries TRBV11-2 and TRBJ1-1; no clear D gene. The germline V and J ends were trimmed by 3 bases and 5 bases, with 7 bases remaining between them. The germline V gene encodes CDR1 SGHAT and CDR2 FQNNGV. CDR3 length equals 12 residues. CDR3 nucleotide sequence: TGTGCCAGCAGCTTCCAGAGGACTGAAGCTTTCTTT. Protein: CASSFQRTEAFF.

This clone has just a few counts. V and J are TRBV7-9 and TRBJ2-1; 7 nucleotides match TRBD1. From germline, CDR1 is SEHNR and CDR2 FQNEAQ (reference sequence). There are 15 residues in the CDR3. V lost 5 bases and J lost 5; bases outside the gene matches: 9. CDR3: CASSRTGTANNEQFF. CDR3 nucleotides: TGTGCCAGCAGCCGCACCGGGACAGCCAACAATGAGCAGTTCTTC.